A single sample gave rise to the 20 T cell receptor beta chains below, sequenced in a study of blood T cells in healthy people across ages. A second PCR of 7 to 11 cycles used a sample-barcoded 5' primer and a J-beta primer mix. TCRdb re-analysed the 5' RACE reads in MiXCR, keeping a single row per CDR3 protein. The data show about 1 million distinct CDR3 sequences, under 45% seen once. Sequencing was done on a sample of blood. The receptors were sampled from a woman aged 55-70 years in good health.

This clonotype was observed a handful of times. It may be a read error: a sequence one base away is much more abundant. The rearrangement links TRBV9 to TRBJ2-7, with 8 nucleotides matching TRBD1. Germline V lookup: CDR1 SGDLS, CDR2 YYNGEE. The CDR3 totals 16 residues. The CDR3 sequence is CAGSFRDRLGIYEQYF. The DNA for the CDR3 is TGTGCCGGCAGCTTTAGGGACAGGTTGGGTATTTACGAGCAGTACTTC.

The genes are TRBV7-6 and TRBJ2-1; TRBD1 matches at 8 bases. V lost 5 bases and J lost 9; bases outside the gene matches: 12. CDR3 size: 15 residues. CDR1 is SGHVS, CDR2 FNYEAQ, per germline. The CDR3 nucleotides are TGTGCCAGCAGCCCGGGGACAGGTGTTTGGGGTGAGCAGTTCTTC. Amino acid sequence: CASSPGTGVWGEQFF.

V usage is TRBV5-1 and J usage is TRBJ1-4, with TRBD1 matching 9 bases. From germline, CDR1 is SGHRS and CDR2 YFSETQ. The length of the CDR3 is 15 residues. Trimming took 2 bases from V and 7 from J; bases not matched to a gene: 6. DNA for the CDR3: TGCGCCAGCAGCTTCTCCAAGGACAGGGGTGAAAAACTGTTTTTT. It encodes CASSFSKDRGEKLFF.

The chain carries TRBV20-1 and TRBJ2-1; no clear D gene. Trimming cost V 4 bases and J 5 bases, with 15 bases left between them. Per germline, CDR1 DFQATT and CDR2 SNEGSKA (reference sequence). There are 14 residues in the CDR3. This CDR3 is CSATADSRHNEQFF. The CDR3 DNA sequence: TGCAGTGCTACGGCAGATAGTCGGCACAATGAGCAGTTCTTC.

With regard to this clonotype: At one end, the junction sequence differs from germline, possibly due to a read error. In nucleotides, the CDR3 is TGCAGTGCTAACGGTGGACAGCAAGCGACCCAGTACTTC. Its translation is CSANGGQQATQYF. The V gene is TRBV20-1, the J gene TRBJ2-5, with D tentatively TRBD1 (6 bases). This CDR3 region has 13 residues. The germline V gene has CDR1 DFQATT and CDR2 SNEGSKA (reference sequence).

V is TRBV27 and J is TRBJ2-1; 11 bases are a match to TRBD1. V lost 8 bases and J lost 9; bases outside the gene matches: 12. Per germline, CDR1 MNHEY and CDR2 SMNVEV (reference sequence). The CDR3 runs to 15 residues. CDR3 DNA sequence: TGTGCCAGCCGCCTTGGACAGGGGGCTCTGGGTGAGCAGTTCTTC. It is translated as CASRLGQGALGEQFF.

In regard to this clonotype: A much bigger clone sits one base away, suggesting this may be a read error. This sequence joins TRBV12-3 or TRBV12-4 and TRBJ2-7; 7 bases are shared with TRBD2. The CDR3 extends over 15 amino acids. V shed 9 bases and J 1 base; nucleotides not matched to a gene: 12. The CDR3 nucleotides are TGTGCCAGTCTTAACACTGGCGGGAGTTCCTACGAGCAGTACTTC. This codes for CASLNTGGSSYEQYF.

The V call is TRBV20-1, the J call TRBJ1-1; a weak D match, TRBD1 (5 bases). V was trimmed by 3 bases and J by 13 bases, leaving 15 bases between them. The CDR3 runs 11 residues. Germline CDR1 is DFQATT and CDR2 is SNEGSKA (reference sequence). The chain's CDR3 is CSASRGQGFFF. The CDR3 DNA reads TGCAGTGCTAGTCGTGGTCAGGGTTTTTTCTTT.

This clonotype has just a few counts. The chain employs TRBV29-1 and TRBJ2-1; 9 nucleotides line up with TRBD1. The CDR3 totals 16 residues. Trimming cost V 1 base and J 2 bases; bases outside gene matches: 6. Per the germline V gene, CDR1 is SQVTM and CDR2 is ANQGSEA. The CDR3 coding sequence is TGCAGCGTTGAAGGCCTCGGGACAGGGACCTACAATGAGCAGTTCTTC. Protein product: CSVEGLGTGTYNEQFF.

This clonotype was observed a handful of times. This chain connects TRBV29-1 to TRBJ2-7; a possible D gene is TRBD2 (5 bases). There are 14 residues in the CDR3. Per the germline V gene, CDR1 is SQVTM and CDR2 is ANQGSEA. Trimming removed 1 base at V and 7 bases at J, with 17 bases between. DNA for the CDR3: TGCAGCGTTGAAGGGCGGGTTATACACAATGAGCAGTACTTC. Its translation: CSVEGRVIHNEQYF.

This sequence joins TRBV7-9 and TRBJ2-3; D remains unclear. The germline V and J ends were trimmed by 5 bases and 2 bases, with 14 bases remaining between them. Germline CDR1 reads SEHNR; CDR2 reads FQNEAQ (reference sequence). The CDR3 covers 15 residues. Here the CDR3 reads CASSRKAVDTDTQYF. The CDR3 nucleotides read TGTGCCAGCAGCCGAAAGGCGGTAGACACAGATACGCAGTATTTT.

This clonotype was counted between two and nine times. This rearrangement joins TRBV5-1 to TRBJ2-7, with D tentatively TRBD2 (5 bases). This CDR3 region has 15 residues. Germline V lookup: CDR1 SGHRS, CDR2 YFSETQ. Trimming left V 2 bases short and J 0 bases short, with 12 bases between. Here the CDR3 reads CASSFGSESSYEQYF. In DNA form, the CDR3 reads TGCGCCAGCAGCTTCGGTAGCGAGAGCTCCTACGAGCAGTACTTC.

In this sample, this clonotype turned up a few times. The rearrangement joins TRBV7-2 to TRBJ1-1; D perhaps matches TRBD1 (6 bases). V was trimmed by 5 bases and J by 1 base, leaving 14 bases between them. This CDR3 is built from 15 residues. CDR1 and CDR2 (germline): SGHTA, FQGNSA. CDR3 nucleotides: TGTGCCAGCAGCACCACCGGGACACCGAACACTGAAGCTTTCTTT. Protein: CASSTTGTPNTEAFF.

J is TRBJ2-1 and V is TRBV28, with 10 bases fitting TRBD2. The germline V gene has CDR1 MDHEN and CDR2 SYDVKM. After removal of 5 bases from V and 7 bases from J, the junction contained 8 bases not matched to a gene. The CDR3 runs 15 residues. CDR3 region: CASSQPAGGWNEQFF. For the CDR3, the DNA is TGTGCCAGCAGTCAGCCAGCGGGAGGGTGGAATGAGCAGTTCTTC.

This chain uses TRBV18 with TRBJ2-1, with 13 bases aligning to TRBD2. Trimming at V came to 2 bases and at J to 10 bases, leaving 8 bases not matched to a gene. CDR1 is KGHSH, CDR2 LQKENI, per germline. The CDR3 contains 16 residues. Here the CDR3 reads CASSPSKGLAGNEQFF. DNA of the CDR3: TGTGCCAGCTCACCATCCAAGGGACTAGCGGGAAACGAGCAGTTCTTC.

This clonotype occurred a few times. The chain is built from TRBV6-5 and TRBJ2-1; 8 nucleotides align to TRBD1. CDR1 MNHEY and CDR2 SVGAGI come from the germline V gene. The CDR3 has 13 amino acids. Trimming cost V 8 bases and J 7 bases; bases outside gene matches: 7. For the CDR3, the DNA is TGTGCCAGCCGCAGGACAGGGTCAAATGAGCAGTTCTTC. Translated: CASRRTGSNEQFF.

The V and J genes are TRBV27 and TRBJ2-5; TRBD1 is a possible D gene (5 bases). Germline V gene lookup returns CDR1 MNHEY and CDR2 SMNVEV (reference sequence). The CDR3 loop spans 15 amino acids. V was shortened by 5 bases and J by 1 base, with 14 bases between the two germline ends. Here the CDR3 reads CASSLGQTLQETQYF. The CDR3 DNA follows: TGTGCCAGCAGTCTTGGACAAACCCTCCAAGAGACCCAGTACTTC.

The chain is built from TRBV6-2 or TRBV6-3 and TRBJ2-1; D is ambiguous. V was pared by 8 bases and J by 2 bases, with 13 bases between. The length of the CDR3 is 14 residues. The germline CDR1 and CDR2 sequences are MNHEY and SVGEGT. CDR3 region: CASLDTLPYNEQFF. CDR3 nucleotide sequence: TGTGCCAGCCTCGATACTCTCCCCTACAATGAGCAGTTCTTC.

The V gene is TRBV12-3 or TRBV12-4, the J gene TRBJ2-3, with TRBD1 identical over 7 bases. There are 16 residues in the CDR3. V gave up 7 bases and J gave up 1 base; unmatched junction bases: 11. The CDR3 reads CASNRRFTGGTDTQYF. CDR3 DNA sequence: TGTGCCAGCAACCGACGGTTTACAGGGGGCACAGATACGCAGTATTTT.

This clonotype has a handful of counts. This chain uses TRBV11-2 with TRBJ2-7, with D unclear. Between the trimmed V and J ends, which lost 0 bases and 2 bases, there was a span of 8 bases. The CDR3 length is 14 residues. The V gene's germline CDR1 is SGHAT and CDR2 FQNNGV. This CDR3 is CASSLDLSAYEQYF. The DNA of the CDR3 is TGTGCCAGCAGCTTAGATCTCAGCGCCTACGAGCAGTACTTC.